A single sample is the source of the 5 T cell receptor beta chains below, sequenced in a study of cytomegalovirus exposure and HLA in healthy donors. In the PCR, 60 Vbeta and 13 Jbeta primers were used. The assay was immunoSEQ multiplex PCR, and TCRdb's table has in-frame clones only and misses some. This table has 150,000 to 200,000 clones, 70% to 90% appearing once. The sequenced material came from PBMCs. These receptors came from a woman aged 18-29 years in good health and CMV-seronegative.

V and J are TRBV2 and TRBJ1-4, with TRBD1 identical over 7 bases. The CDR3 sequence is 12 residues long. Germline assignment: CDR1 SNHLY and CDR2 FYNNEI. With V trimmed by 6 bases and J by 8 bases, 3 bases remained unmatched. CDR3 bases: TGTGCCAGCAGACAGGGGCGGGAAAAACTGTTTTTT. Amino acid sequence: CASRQGREKLFF.

The chain links TRBV6-1 to TRBJ1-2; D is unclear. Looked up from germline, CDR1 is MNHNS and CDR2 is SASEGT. This CDR3 has 16 residues. V shed 2 bases and J shed 4 bases, with 17 bases lying between them. The CDR3 sequence: CASSELEKFSSYGYTF. The CDR3 DNA follows: TGTGCCAGCAGTGAACTGGAGAAATTCTCCTCCTATGGCTACACCTTC.

The chain employs TRBV5-1 and TRBJ2-6; no clear D. Trimming pared 4 bases from V and 0 bases from J, leaving 8 bases between. The CDR3 loop spans 15 amino acids. Germline V gene data show CDR1 as SGHRS and CDR2 as YFSETQ. CDR3 in amino acids: CASSPPSSGANVLTF. The CDR3 coding sequence is TGCGCCAGCAGCCCCCCGTCCTCTGGGGCCAACGTCCTGACTTTC.

To note about this clone: An end of the junction differs from the germline gene, which may be a read error. CDR3 in amino acids: CASSSRGLTGF. The CDR3 region has the DNA TGTGCCAGCAGCTCACGAGGTCTCACTGGCTTC. The chain recombines TRBV7-9 with TRBJ1-2; D remains ambiguous. This CDR3 contains 11 residues. Germline assignment: CDR1 SEHNR and CDR2 FQNEAQ (reference sequence).

This clone was observed a handful of times. In the same sample, other DNA sequences code for this CDR3. The chain combines TRBV7-2 with TRBJ1-1; D possibly corresponds to TRBD1 (5 bases). Germline CDR1 and CDR2: SGHTA and FQGNSA. The CDR3 length is 14 residues. Trimming took 1 base from V and 0 from J, leaving 6 bases between them. The CDR3 reads CASSLGGVNTEAFF. The CDR3 DNA sequence: TGTGCCAGCAGCTTAGGGGGGGTGAACACTGAAGCTTTCTTT.